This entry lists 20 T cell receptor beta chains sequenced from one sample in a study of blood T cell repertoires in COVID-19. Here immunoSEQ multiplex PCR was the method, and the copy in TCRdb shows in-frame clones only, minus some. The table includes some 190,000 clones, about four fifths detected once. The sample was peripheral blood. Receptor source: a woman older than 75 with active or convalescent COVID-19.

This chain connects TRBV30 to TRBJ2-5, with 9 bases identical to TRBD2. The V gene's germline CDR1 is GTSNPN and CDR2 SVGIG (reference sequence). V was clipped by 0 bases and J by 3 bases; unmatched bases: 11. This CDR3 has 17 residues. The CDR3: CAWSVLPLTSGEETQYF. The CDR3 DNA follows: TGTGCCTGGAGTGTACTCCCCTTGACTAGCGGAGAAGAGACCCAGTACTTC.

CDR3 sequence reads: CARSRTGTSSGYEQYF. In DNA form, the CDR3 reads TGTGCCAGAAGCCGAACCGGGACTAGCAGTGGTTACGAGCAGTACTTC. The chain employs TRBV5-3 and TRBJ2-7, with 9 positions matching TRBD2. TRBV5-3 is flagged as an ORF with uncertain function. CDR3 length: 16 amino acids. Unmatched junction bases numbered 12, after V lost 4 bases and J lost 4 bases.

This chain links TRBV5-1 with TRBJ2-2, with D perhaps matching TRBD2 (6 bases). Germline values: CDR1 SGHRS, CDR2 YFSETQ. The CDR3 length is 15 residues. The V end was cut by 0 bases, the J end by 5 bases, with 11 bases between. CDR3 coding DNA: TGCGCCAGCAGCTTGGGCCCCGCGGGAACCGGGGAGCTGTTTTTT. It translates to CASSLGPAGTGELFF.

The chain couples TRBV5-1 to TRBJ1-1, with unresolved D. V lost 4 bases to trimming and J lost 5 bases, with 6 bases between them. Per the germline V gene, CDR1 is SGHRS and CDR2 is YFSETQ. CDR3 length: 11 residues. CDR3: CASSRGTEAFF. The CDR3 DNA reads TGCGCCAGCAGCCGGGGAACTGAAGCTTTCTTT. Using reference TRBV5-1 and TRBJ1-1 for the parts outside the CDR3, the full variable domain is KAGVTQTPRYLIKTRGQQVTLSCSPISGHRSVSWYQQTPGQGLQFLFEYFSETQRNKGNFPGRFSGRQFSNSRSEMNVSTLELGDSALYLCASSRGTEAFFGQGTRLTVV.

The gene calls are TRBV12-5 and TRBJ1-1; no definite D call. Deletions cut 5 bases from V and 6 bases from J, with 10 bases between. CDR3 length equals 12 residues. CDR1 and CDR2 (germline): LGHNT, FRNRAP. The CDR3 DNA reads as TGTGCTAGTGGTACGGGGTACGCTGAAGCTTTCTTT. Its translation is CASGTGYAEAFF.

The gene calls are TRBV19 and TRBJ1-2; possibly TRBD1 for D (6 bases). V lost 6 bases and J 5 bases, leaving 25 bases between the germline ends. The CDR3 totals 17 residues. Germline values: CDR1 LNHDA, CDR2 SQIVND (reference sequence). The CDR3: CASSRTVEGLRGYGYTF. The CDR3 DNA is TGTGCCAGTAGCAGGACAGTTGAAGGACTTCGAGGTTATGGCTACACCTTC.

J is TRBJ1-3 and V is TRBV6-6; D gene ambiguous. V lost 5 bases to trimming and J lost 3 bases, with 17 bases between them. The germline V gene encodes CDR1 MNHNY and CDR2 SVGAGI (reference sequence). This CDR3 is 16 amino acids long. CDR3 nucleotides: TGTGCCAGCAGTCGAAATGACGGGCGGGATGGAAACACCATATATTTT. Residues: CASSRNDGRDGNTIYF.

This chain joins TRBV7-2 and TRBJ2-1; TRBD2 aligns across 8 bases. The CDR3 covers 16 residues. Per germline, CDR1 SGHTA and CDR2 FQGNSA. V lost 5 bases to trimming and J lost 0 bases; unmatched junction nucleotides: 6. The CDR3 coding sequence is TGTGCCAGCAGCCGTAGCGGGGCTAGCTCCTACAATGAGCAGTTCTTC. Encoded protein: CASSRSGASSYNEQFF.

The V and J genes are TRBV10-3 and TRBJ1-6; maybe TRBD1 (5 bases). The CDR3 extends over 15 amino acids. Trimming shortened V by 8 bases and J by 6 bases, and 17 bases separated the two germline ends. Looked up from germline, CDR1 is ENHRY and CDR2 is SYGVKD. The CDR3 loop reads CAIGTENGANSPLHF. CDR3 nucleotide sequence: TGTGCCATCGGTACAGAGAATGGGGCTAATTCACCCCTCCACTTT.

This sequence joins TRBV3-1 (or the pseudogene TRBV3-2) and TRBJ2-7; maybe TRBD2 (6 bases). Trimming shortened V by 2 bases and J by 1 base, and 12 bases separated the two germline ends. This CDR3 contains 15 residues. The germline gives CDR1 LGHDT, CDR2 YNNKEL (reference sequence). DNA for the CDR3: TGTGCCAGCAGCCAATCCCTAGCGTATTCCTACGAGCAGTACTTC. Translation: CASSQSLAYSYEQYF.

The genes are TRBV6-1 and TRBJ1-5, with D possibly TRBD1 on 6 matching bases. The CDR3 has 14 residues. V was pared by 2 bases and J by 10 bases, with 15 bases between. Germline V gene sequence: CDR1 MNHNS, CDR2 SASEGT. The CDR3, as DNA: TGTGCCAGCAGTGAATCGGGCAGGGGTCCACCCCAGCATTTT. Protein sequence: CASSESGRGPPQHF.

CDR3 protein: CSVQPAGVGSPLHF. CDR3 nucleotides: TGCAGCGTTCAACCTGCGGGGGTAGGCTCACCCCTCCACTTT. The rearrangement joins TRBV29-1 to TRBJ1-6; weak D call: TRBD1 (5 bases). The germline V gene has CDR1 SQVTM and CDR2 ANQGSEA. Trimming pared 5 bases from V and 10 bases from J, leaving 18 bases between. This CDR3 has 14 amino acids.

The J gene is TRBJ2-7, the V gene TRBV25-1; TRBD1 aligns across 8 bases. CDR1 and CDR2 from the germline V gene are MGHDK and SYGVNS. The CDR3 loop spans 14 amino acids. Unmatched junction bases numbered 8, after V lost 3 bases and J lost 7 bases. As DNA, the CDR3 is TGTGCCAGCAGTGATACAGGGGGATTGGGGGAGCAGTACTTC. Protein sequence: CASSDTGGLGEQYF.

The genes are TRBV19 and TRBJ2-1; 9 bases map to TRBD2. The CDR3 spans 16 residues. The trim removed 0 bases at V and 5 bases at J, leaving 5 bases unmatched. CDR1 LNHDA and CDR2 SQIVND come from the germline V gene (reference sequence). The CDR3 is CASSIDGSGSNNEQFF. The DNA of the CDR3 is TGTGCCAGTAGTATAGACGGTAGCGGGAGTAACAATGAGCAGTTCTTC.

The CDR3 coding sequence is TGTGCCAGCAGTTTATATGGACAGGGTGGCGTCGCCAATCAGCCCCAGCATTTT. It translates to CASSLYGQGGVANQPQHF. The chain uses TRBV28 and TRBJ1-5; 8 positions match TRBD1. The CDR3 consists of 18 residues. Germline values: CDR1 MDHEN, CDR2 SYDVKM. The V segment lost 1 base and the J segment 3 bases; nucleotides outside the gene matches: 11.

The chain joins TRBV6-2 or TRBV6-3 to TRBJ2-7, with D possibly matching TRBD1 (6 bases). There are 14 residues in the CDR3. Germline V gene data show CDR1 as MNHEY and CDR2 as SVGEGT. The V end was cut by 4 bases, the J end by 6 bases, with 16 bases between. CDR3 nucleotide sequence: TGTGCCAGCAGTTTTTCCAGGGGAAGAGGCGAGCAGTACTTC. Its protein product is CASSFSRGRGEQYF.

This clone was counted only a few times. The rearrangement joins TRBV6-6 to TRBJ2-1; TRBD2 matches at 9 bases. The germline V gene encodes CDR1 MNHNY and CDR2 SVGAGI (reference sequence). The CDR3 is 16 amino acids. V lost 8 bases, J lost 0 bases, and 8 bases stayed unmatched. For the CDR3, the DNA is TGTGCCAGCCGAAGCGGGAGGAGTATCTCCTACAATGAGCAGTTCTTC. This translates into CASRSGRSISYNEQFF.

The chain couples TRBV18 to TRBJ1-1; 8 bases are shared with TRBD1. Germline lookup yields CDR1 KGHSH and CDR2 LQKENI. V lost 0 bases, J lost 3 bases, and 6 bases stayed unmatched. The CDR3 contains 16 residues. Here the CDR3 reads CASSPPWTGIYTEAFF. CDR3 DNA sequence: TGTGCCAGCTCACCACCTTGGACAGGGATCTACACTGAAGCTTTCTTT.

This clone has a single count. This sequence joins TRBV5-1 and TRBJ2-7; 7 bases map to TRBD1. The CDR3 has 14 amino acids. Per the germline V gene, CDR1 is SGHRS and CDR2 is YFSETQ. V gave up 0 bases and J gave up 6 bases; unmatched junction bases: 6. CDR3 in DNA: TGCGCCAGCAGCTTGGGACAGGGAGATGGCGAGCAGTACTTC. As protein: CASSLGQGDGEQYF.

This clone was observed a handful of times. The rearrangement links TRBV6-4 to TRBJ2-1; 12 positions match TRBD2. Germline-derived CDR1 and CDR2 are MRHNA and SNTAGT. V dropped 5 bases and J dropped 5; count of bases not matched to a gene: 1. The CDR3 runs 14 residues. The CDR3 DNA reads TGTGCCAGCAGTCTAGCGGGAGGGGACAATGAGCAGTTCTTC. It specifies CASSLAGGDNEQFF.